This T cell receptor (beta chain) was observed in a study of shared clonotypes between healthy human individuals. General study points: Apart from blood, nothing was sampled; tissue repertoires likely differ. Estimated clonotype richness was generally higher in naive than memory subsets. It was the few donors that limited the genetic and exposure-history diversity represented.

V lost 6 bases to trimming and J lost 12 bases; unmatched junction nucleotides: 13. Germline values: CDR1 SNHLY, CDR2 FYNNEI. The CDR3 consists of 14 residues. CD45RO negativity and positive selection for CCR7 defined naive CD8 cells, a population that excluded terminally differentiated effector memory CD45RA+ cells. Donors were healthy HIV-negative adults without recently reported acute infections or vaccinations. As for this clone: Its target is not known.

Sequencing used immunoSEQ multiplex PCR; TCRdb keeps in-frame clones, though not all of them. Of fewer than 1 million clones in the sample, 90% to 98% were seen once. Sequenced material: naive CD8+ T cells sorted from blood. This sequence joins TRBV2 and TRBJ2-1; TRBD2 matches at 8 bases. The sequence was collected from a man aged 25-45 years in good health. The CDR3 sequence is CASSPKPESGRQFF. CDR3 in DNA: TGTGCCAGCAGCCCAAAACCGGAAAGCGGGAGGCAGTTCTTC.